This T cell receptor (beta chain) was identified during a study of blood T cell repertoires in COVID-19 (TCRdb year 2020). For context, the study as a whole: Collaborator samples came from the United States, Italy and Spain and covered acute and convalescent phases of COVID-19. Where available, HLA class I and class II types were obtained from metadata supplied by the sample provider rather than from assay-based typing. Samples came from the ongoing ImmuneRACE study (first 160 participants) plus 1,254 subjects from 6 global collaborators. A freely available public database, intended as a resource for researchers studying the immune response to SARS-CoV-2, is where the repertoires were released. Subjects who had been exposed to COVID-19, were actively infected with it, or had recovered from it provided the deeply sampled blood TCRbeta repertoires that made up the dataset. Sample metadata almost always included a de-identified subject ID, COVID-19 status, age in years and sex. The material from the prospective study consisted of cDNA or gDNA derived from T cells, B-cell-depleted T cells, or PBMCs. Study-level results and caveats: Clinical and demographic metadata were provided uncurated, with the amount varying by source and participant.

TCRbeta CDR3 regions were amplified from genomic DNA using the immunoSEQ Assay, a bias-controlled multiplex PCR. The authors' pipeline ran thus. Nucleated cell counts per sample were estimated from amplification of reference gene primers within the assay. To quantify the absolute abundance of each unique TCRbeta CDR3 rearrangement, sequence reads were collapsed and filtered. For each sample, productive Simpson clonality was calculated by taking the square root of Simpson's diversity index across productive rearrangements. TCRdb stores this immuneACCESS table with in-frame sequences only. Part of the clones is absent; in the studies checked, under half of the shortfall reflects unresolved V genes, and no reason is known for the rest. V and J calls and clone size come straight from that table; D and trimming were deduced from the DNA. The sample has about 200,000 clones on record, roughly 89% of them singletons. The ten largest clonotypes hold about 6.7% of the sample.

The collaborating institutions used their own protocols to collect whole blood in K2EDTA tubes. For TCRbeta analysis, collaborator samples were shipped as frozen whole blood, as isolated PBMCs, or as DNA extracted from either sample type. Spanning cysteine to phenylalanine, the CDR3 consists of 16 amino acids. CDR3 DNA only is kept here, 48 bases in frame from base 1. The germline V gene encodes CDR1 SGHTA and CDR2 FQGNSA. A distance of 17 bases separates the germline ends of V and J, which lose 4 bases and 2 bases respectively. Concerning this clone itself: Its specific antigen is unknown. Base qualities are missing; no much larger clone stands one base away.

The rearranged chain carries TRBV7-2 and TRBJ2-5; the D region possibly corresponds to TRBD1 (7 bases align). Sample: peripheral blood. This TCR was sampled from a man aged 35 to 55 with acute or convalescent COVID-19. The CDR3 reads CASSSEGARRQETQYF. The sequence in DNA is TGTGCCAGCAGCTCGGAGGGGGCGCGGCGGCAAGAGACCCAGTACTTC.